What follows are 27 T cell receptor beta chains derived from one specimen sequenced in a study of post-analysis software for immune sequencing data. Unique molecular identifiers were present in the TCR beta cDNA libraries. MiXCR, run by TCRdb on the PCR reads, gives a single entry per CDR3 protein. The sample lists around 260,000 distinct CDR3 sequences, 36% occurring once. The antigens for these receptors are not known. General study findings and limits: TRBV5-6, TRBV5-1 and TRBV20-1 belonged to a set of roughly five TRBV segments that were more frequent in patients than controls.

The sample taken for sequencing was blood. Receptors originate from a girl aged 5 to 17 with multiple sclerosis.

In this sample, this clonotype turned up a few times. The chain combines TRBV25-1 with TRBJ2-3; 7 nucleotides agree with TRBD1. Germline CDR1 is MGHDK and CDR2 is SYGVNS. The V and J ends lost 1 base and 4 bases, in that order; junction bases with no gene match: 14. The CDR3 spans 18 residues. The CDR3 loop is CASSESKRPGGLADTQYF. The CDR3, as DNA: TGTGCCAGCAGTGAATCTAAACGGCCAGGGGGATTGGCAGATACGCAGTATTTT. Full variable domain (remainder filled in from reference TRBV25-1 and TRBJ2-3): EADIYQTPRYLVIGTGKKITLECSQTMGHDKMYWYQQDPGMELHLIHYSYGVNSTEKGDLSSESTVSRIRTEHFPLTLESARPSHTSQYLCASSESKRPGGLADTQYFGPGTRLTVL.

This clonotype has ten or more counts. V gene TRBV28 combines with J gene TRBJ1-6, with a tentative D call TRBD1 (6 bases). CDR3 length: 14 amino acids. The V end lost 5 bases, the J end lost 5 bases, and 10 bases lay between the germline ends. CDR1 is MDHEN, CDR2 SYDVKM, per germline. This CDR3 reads CASSRGTDNSPLHF. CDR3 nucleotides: TGTGCCAGCAGTAGGGGGACTGATAATTCACCCCTCCACTTT.

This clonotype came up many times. Here the CDR3 reads CASSVTGMDTQYF. The DNA of the CDR3 is TGCGCCAGCAGCGTGACAGGGATGGATACGCAGTATTTT. V and J are TRBV5-1 and TRBJ2-3; 7 positions agree with TRBD1. With 4 bases clipped from V and 6 bases from J, the junction kept 5 bases outside the gene matches. This CDR3 is 13 amino acids long. Germline CDR1 is SGHRS and CDR2 is YFSETQ.

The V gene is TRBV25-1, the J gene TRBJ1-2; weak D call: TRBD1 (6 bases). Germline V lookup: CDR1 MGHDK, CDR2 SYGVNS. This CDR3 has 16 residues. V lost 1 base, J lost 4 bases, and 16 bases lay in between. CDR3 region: CASSESALGGLYGYTF. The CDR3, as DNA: TGTGCCAGCAGTGAATCGGCCTTGGGGGGCCTCTATGGCTACACCTTC.

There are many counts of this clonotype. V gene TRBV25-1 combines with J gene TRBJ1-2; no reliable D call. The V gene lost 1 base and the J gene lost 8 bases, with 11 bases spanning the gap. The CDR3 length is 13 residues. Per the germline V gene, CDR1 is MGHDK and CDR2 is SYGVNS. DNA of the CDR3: TGTGCCAGCAGTGAATGGTCGCAAGGGGGCTACACCTTC. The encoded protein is CASSEWSQGGYTF.

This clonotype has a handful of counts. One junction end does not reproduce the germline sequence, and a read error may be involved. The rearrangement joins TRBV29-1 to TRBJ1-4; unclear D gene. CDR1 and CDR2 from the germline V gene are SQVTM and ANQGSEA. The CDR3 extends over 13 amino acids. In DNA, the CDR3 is TGCAGCGTTGGGCGGGCAGGAGACGAAAAACGGTTTTTT. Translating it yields CSVGRAGDEKRFF. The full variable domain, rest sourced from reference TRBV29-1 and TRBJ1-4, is SAVISQKPSRDICQRGTSLTIQCQVDSQVTMMFWYRQQPGQSLTLIATANQGSEATYESGFVIDKFPISRPNLTFSTLTVSNMSPEDSSIYLCSVGRAGDEKRFFGSGTQLSVL.

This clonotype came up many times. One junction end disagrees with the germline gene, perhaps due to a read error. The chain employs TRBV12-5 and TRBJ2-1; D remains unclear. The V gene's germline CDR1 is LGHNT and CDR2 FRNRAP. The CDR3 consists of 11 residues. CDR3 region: CASGAYNEQFF. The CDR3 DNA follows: TGTGCCAGTGGGGCCTACAATGAGCAGTTCTTC.

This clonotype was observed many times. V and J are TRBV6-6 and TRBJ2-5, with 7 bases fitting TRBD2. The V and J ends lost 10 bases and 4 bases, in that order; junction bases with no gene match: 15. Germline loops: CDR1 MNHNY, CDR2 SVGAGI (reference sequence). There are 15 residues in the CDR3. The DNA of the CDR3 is TGTGCCACTATATATGGCGGGAGATCTGTAGAGACCCAGTACTTC. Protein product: CATIYGGRSVETQYF.

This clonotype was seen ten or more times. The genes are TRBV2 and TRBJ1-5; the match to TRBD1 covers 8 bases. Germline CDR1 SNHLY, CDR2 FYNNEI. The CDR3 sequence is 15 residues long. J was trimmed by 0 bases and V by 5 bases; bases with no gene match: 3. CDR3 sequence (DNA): TGTGCCAGCAGTCGGACAGGGTATAGCAATCAGCCCCAGCATTTT. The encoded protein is CASSRTGYSNQPQHF.

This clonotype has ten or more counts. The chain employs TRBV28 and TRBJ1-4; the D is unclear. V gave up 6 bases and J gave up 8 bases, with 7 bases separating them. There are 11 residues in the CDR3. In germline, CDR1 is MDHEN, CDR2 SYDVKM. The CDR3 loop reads CASRGREKLFF. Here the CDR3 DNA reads TGTGCCAGCAGGGGGAGAGAAAAACTGTTTTTT.

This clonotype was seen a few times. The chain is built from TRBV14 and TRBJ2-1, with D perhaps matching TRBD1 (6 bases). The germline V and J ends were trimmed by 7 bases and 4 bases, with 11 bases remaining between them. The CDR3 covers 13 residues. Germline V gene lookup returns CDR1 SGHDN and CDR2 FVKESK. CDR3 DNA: TGTGCCAGCACTAAGGACAGTTACAATGAGCAGTTCTTC. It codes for CASTKDSYNEQFF.

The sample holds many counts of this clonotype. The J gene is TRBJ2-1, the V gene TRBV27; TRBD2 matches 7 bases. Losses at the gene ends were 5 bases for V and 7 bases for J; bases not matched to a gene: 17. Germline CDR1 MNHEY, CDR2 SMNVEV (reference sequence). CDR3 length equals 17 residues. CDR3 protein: CASSVAPSAGWTNEQFF. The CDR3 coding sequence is TGTGCCAGCAGTGTAGCACCCTCAGCGGGATGGACTAATGAGCAGTTCTTC.

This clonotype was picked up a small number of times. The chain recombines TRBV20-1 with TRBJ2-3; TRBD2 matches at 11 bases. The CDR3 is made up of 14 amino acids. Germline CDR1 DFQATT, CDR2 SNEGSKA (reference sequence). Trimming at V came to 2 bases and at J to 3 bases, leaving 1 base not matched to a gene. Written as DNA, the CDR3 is TGCAGTGCTAGACTAGCGGGAGGTACAGATACGCAGTATTTT. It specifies CSARLAGGTDTQYF.

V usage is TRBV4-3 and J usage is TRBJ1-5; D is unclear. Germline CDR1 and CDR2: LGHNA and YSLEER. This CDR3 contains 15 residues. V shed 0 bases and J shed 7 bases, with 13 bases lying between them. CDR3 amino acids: CASSQDNLARQPQHF. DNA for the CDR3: TGCGCCAGCAGCCAAGATAACTTGGCAAGGCAGCCCCAGCATTTT.

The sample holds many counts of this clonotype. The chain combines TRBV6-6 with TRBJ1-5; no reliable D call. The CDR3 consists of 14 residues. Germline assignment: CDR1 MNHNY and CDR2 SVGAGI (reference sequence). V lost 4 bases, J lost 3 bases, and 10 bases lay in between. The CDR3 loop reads CASSWGGYNQPQHF. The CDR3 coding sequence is TGTGCCAGCAGTTGGGGAGGGTACAATCAGCCCCAGCATTTT.

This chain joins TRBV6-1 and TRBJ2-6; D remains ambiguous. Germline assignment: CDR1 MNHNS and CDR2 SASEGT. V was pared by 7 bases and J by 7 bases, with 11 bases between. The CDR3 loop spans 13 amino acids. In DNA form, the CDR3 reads TGTGCCAGCACCCGATTCGGAGCCAACGTCCTGACTTTC. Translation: CASTRFGANVLTF.

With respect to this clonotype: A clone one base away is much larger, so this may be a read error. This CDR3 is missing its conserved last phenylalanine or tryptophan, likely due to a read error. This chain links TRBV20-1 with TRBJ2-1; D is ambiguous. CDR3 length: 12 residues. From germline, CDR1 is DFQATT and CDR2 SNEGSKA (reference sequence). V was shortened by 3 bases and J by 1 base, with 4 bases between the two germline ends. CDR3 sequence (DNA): TGCAGTGCTAGCGGTTCCTACAATGAGCAGTTCTTA. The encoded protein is CSASGSYNEQFL.

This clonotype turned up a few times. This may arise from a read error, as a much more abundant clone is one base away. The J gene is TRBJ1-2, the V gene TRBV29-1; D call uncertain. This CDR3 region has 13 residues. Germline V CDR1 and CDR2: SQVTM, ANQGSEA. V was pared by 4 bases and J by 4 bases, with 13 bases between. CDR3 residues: CSVGAGNGYGYTF. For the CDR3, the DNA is TGCAGCGTTGGAGCGGGGAATGGCTATGGCTACACCTTC. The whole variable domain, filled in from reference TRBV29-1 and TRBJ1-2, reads SAVISQKPSRDICQRGTSLTIQCQVDSQVTMMFWYRQQPGQSLTLIATANQGSEATYESGFVIDKFPISRPNLTFSTLTVSNMSPEDSSIYLCSVGAGNGYGYTFGSGTRLTVV.

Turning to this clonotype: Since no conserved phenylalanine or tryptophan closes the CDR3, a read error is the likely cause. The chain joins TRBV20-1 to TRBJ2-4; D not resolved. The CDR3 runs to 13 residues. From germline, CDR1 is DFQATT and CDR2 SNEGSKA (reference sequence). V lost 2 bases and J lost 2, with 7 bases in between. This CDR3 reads CSARIPPKNIQYS. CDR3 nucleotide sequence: TGCAGTGCTAGAATCCCGCCCAAAAACATTCAGTACTCC.

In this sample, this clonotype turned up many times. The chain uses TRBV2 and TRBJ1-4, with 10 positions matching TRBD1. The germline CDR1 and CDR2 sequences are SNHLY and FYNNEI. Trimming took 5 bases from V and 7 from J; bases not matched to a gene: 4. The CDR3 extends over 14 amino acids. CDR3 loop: CASSRDRGGEKLFF. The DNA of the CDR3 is TGTGCCAGCAGTAGGGACAGGGGCGGTGAAAAACTGTTTTTT.

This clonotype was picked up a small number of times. This chain's CDR3 is CSARRPGLEAYHEQFF. DNA for the CDR3: TGCAGTGCTAGAAGACCGGGACTAGAGGCGTACCATGAGCAGTTCTTC. The rearrangement joins TRBV20-1 to TRBJ2-1; TRBD2 matches 8 bases. The V and J ends lost 2 bases and 8 bases, in that order; junction bases with no gene match: 14. The CDR3 is 16 residues long. The V gene's germline CDR1 is DFQATT and CDR2 SNEGSKA (reference sequence).

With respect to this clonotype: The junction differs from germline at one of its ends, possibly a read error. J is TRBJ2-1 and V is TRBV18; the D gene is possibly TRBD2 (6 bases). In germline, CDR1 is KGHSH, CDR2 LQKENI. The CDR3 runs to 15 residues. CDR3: CAGSPDGSSYNEQFF. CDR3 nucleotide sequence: TGTGCCGGCTCACCTGACGGGAGCTCCTACAATGAGCAGTTCTTC.

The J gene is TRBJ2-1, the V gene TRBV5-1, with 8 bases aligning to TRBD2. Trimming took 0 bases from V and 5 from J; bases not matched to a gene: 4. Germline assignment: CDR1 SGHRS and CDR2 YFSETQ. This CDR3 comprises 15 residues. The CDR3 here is CASSLGPAGDNEQFF. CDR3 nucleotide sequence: TGCGCCAGCAGCTTGGGTCCAGCGGGAGACAATGAGCAGTTCTTC.

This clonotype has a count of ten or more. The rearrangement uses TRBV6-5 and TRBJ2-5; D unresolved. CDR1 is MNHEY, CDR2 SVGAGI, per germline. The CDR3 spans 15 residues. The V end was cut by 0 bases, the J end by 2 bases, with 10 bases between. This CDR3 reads CASSYSMLSQETQYF. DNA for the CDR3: TGTGCCAGCAGTTACTCGATGCTCTCTCAAGAGACCCAGTACTTC.

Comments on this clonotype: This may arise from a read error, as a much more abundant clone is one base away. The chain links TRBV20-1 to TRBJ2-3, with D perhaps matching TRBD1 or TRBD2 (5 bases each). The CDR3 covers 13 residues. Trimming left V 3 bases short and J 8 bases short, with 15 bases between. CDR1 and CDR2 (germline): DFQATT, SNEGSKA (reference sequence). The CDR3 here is CSASDRDGGTQYF. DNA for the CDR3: TGCAGTGCTAGCGATAGGGACGGAGGTACGCAGTATTTT.

The CDR3 sequence: CSATNLQGMGEQFF. The CDR3, as DNA: TGCAGTGCTACAAACCTACAGGGGATGGGTGAGCAGTTCTTC. V usage is TRBV20-1 and J usage is TRBJ2-1; TRBD1 agrees at 7 bases. Germline values: CDR1 DFQATT, CDR2 SNEGSKA (reference sequence). V dropped 4 bases and J dropped 9; count of bases not matched to a gene: 12. There are 14 residues in the CDR3.

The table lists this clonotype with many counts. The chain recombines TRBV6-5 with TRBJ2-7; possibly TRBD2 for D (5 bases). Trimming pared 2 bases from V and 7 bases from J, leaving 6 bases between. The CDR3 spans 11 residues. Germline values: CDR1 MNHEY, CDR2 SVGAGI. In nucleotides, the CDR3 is TGTGCCAGCAGTTACCGGGGAGAGCAGTACTTC. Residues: CASSYRGEQYF.